This TCR beta chain is drawn from a study of vaccination and CD4 T cells after COVID-19. Study-level results: Median SARS-CoV-2-reactive clonotype numbers went from approximately 21 to 38; this increase was not significant.

Regarding this clonotype: Its antigen is undetermined.

Once obtained from cultured CD4+ T cells, the DNA was sequenced using the Oncomine TCR Beta short-read assay. Each CDR3 protein gets one entry after TCRdb re-called the PCR reads with MiXCR. The sample consists of 9,500 to 10,000 distinct CDR3 sequences, 51% of them appearing once. Treatment here: roughly 10-day PBMC culture with coronavirus spike peptide pools or control peptides (ViraFEST assay). PBMCs were cultured at a few million per well with roughly 10 IU/ml IL-2 and approximately 9.6 ug/ml peptide pools. The length of the CDR3 is 16 residues. Germline V gives CDR1 SGHAT, CDR2 FQNNGV. Unmatched junction bases numbered 4, after V lost 1 base and J lost 2 bases.

Material: CD4+ T cells from blood, cultured in vitro. V is TRBV11-2 and J is TRBJ2-3, with TRBD2 identical over 9 bases. This sequence originates from a human donor who had recovered from COVID-19. The CDR3 sequence: CASSLASGRPTDTQYF. CDR3 DNA: TGTGCCAGCAGCTTAGCGAGCGGGAGGCCCACAGATACGCAGTATTTT.